The T cell receptor (beta chain) under discussion was sequenced for a study of spatial heterogeneity in lung cancer. Study information: The study consistently detected more beta-chain than alpha-chain sequences.

The study tagged each TCR cDNA molecule with a unique molecular identifier. Using its own MiXCR run on the 5' RACE reads, TCRdb lists one record per CDR3 protein. This sample yields roughly 16,000 distinct CDR3 sequences, of which 20% to 25% are seen a single time; about a fifth belongs to the top ten. Regarding time point: sample taken at primary tumor resection. Whole RNA from tumor, nontumor lung or frozen PBMC was sequenced unsorted. Samples came from 60 to 75 TRACERx patients with untreated early-stage lung cancer. CDR1 is MRHNA, CDR2 SNTAGT, per germline. The CDR3 loop spans 15 amino acids. V was trimmed by 4 bases and J by 1 base, leaving 11 bases between them. General observations from the study: Follow-up blood showed ubiquitous expanded tumor TCRs less than blood at resection did.

Concerning this clonotype itself: Its specificity is not known.

The specimen comprised PBMCs, sampled at surgery. The chain combines TRBV6-4 with TRBJ1-5; D is possibly TRBD1 (5 bases). The TCR comes from a female donor with early-stage non-small cell lung cancer. In DNA, the CDR3 is TGTGCCAGCAGTGCTTATGCAGGGAGCAATCAGCCCCAGCATTTT. The encoded protein is CASSAYAGSNQPQHF.